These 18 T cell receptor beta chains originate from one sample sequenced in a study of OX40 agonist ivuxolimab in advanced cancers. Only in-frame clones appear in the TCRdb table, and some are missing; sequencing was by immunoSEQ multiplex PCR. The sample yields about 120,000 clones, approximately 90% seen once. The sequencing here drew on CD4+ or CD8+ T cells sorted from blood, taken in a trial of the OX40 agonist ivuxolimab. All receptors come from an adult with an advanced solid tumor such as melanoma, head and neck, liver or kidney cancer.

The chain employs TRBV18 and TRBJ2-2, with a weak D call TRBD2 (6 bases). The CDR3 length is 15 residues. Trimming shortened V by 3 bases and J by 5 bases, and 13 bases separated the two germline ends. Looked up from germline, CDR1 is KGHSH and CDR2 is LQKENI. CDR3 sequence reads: CASSPLRELTGELFF. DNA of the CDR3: TGTGCCAGCTCACCGCTACGGGAGCTTACCGGGGAGCTGTTTTTT.

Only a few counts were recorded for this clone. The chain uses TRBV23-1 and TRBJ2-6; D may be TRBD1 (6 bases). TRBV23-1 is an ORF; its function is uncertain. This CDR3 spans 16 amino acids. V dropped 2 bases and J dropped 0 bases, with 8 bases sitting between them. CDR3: CASSQDRLSGANVLTF. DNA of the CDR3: TGCGCCAGCAGTCAAGACAGGCTCTCTGGGGCCAACGTCCTGACTTTC.

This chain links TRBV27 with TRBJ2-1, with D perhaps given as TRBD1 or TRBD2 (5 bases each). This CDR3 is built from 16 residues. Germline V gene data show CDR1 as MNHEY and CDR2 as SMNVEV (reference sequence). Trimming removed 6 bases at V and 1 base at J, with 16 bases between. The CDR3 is CASRLGRDGSYNEQFF. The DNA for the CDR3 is TGTGCCAGCAGACTAGGACGGGACGGGTCCTACAATGAGCAGTTCTTC.

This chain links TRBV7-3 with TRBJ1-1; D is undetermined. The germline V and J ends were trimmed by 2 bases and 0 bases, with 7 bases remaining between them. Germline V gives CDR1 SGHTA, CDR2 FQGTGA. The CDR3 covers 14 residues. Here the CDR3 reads CASSLSGMNTEAFF. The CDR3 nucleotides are TGTGCCAGCAGCTTATCTGGGATGAACACTGAAGCTTTCTTT.

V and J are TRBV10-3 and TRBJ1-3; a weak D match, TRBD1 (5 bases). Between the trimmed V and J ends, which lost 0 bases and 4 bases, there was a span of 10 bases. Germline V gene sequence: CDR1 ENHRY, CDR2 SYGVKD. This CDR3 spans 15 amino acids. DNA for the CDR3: TGTGCCATCAGTGAGTCGGGGGTATCGGGAAACACCATATATTTT. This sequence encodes CAISESGVSGNTIYF.

The CDR3 sequence: CASSASGTRDEKLFF. The CDR3 DNA sequence: TGCGCCAGCAGCGCCTCCGGGACAAGGGATGAAAAACTGTTTTTT. The chain links TRBV5-1 to TRBJ1-4; tentative D call: TRBD1 (6 bases). V was trimmed by 4 bases and J by 6 bases, leaving 16 bases between them. CDR3 size: 15 residues. The V gene's germline CDR1 is SGHRS and CDR2 YFSETQ.

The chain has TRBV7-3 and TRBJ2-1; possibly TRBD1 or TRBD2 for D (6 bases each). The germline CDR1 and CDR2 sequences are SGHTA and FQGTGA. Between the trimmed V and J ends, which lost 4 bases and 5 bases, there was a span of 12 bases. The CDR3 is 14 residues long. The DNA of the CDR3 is TGTGCCAGCAGCTGGGGGGCGTACGACAATGAGCAGTTCTTC. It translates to CASSWGAYDNEQFF. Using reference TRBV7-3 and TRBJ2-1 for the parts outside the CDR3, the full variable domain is GAGVSQTPSNKVTEKGKYVELRCDPISGHTALYWYRQSLGQGPEFLIYFQGTGAADDSGLPNDRFFAVRPEGSVSTLKIQRTERGDSAVYLCASSWGAYDNEQFFGPGTRLTVL.

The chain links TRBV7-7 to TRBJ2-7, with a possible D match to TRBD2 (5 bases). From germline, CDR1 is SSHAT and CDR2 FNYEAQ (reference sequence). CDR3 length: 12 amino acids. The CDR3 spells CALLRLAKEQYF. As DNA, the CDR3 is TGTGCGCTCCTGCGTCTAGCTAAAGAGCAGTACTTC.

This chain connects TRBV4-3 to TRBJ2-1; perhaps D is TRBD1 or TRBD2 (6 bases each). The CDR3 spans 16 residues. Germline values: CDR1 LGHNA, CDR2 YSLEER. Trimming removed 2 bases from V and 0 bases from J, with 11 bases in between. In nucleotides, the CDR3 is TGCGCCAGCAGCCAAAGGGGGGACTCCTCCTACAATGAGCAGTTCTTC. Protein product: CASSQRGDSSYNEQFF.

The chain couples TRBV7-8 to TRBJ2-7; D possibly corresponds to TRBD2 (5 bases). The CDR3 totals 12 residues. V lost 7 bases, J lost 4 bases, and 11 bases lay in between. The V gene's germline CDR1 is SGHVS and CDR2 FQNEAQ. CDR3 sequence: CASTREGYEQYF. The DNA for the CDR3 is TGTGCCAGCACCCGAGAGGGATACGAGCAGTACTTC.

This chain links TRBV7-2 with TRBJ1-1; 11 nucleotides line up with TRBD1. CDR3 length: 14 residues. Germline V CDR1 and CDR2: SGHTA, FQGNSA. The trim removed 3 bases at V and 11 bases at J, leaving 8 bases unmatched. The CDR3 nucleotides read TGTGCCAGCAGCTTTAGGACAGGGGGCGAATGGGCTTTCTTT. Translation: CASSFRTGGEWAFF.

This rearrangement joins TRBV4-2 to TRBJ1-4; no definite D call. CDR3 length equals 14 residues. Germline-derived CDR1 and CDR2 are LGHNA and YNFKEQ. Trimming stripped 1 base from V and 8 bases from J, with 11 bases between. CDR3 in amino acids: CASSQGVGREKLFF. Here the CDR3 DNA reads TGTGCCAGCAGCCAAGGGGTCGGACGCGAAAAACTGTTTTTT.

CDR3 coding DNA: TGTGCCAGCAGCGCGGGACTTGCCACCTACGAGCAGTACTTC. It codes for CASSAGLATYEQYF. This rearrangement joins TRBV9 to TRBJ2-7; a weak D match, TRBD2 (6 bases). The V and J ends lost 3 bases and 2 bases respectively, with 12 bases between them. The V gene's germline CDR1 is SGDLS and CDR2 YYNGEE. The CDR3 extends over 14 amino acids.

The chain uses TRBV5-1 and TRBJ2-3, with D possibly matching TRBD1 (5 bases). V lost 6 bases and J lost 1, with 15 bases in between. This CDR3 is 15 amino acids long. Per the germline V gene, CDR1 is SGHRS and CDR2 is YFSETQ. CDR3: CASKKGVDGTDTQYF. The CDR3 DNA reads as TGCGCCAGCAAGAAAGGGGTTGACGGCACAGATACGCAGTATTTT.

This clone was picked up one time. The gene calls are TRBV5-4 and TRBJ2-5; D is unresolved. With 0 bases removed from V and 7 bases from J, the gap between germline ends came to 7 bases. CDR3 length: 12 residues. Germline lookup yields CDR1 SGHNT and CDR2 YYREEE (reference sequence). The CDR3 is CASSLEAGTQYF. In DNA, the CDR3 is TGTGCCAGCAGCTTGGAAGCTGGGACCCAGTACTTC.

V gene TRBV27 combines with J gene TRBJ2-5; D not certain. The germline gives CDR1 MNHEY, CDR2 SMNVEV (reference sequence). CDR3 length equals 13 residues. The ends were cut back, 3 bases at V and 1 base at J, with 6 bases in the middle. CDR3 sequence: CASSLRSQETQYF. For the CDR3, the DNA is TGTGCCAGCAGTTTGAGAAGCCAAGAGACCCAGTACTTC.

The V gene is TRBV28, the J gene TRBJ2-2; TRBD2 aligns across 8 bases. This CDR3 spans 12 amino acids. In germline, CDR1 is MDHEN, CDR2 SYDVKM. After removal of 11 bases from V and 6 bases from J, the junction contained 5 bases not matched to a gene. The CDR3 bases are TGTGCCCTCGGGGGGGGTGCCGGGGAGCTGTTTTTT. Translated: CALGGGAGELFF.

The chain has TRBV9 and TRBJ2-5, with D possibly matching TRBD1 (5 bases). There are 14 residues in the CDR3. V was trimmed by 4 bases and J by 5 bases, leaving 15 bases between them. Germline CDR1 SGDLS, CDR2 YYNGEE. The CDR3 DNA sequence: TGTGCCAGCAGCAGATTCAGGGTGCAGGAGACCCAGTACTTC. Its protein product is CASSRFRVQETQYF.